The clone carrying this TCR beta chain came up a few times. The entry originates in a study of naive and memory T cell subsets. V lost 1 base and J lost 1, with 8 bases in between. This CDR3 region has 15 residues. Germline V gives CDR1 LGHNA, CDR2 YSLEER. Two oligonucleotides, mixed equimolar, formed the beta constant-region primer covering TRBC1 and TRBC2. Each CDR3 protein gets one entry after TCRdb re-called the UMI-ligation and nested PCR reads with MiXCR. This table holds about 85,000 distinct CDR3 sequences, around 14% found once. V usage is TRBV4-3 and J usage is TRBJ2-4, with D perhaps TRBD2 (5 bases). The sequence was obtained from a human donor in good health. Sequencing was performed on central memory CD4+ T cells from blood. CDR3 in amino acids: CASSQVGSAKNIQYF. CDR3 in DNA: TGCGCCAGCAGCCAAGTAGGGAGTGCCAAAAACATTCAGTACTTC.